Given below is one TCR beta chain in context. This record comes from a study of technical replicates of blood from a few donors. Method: immunoSEQ multiplex PCR; TCRdb's copy keeps in-frame clones and lacks some. Among about 100,000 clones listed, 90% to 96% were seen once. The CDR3 has 13 amino acids. Looked up from germline, CDR1 is SGHDN and CDR2 is FVKESK. Trimming cost V 5 bases and J 5 bases; bases outside gene matches: 4. Input material: T cells isolated from PBMCs. The clonotype was recovered from a human donor in good health. The chain recombines TRBV14 with TRBJ1-1; 8 bases agree with TRBD1. CDR3 coding DNA: TGTGCCAGCAGCGACCGACAGGGGACTGAAGCTTTCTTT. Residues: CASSDRQGTEAFF.